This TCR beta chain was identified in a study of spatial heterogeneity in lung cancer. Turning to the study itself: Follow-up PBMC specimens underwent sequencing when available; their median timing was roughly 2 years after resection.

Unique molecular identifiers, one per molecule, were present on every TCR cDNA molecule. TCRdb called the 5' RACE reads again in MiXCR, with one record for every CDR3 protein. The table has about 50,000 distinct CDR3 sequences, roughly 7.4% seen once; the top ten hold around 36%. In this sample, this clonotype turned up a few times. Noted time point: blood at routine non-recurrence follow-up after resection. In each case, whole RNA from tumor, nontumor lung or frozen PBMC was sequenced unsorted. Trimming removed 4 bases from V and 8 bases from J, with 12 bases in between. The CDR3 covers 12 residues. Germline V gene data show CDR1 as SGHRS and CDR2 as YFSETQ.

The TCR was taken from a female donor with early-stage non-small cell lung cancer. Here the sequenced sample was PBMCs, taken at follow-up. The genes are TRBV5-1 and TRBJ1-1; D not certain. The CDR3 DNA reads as TGCGCCAGCAGCCAGGAGGACTCCGAAGCTTTCTTT. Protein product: CASSQEDSEAFF. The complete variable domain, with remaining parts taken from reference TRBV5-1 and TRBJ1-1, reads KAGVTQTPRYLIKTRGQQVTLSCSPISGHRSVSWYQQTPGQGLQFLFEYFSETQRNKGNFPGRFSGRQFSNSRSEMNVSTLELGDSALYLCASSQEDSEAFFGQGTRLTVV.